The next 11 T cell receptor beta chains were all read from a single sample in a study of blood T cell repertoires in COVID-19. Here immunoSEQ multiplex PCR was the method, and the copy in TCRdb shows in-frame clones only, minus some. The sample holds about 140,000 clones, about 80% seen once. The material sequenced was PBMCs or T cells enriched from blood (not recorded which). These receptors were collected from a woman aged 50 to 60 who had recovered from COVID-19.

This CDR3 reads CASAPPGLAGFRETQYF. The CDR3 coding sequence is TGTGCTAGTGCCCCACCTGGGCTAGCGGGATTTCGAGAGACCCAGTACTTC. The rearrangement joins TRBV12-5 to TRBJ2-5; 9 nucleotides agree with TRBD2. V was clipped by 7 bases and J by 4 bases; unmatched bases: 16. Germline V gene data show CDR1 as LGHNT and CDR2 as FRNRAP. The CDR3 has 17 amino acids.

The gene calls are TRBV2 and TRBJ1-2; a weak D match, TRBD1 (5 bases). Per germline, CDR1 SNHLY and CDR2 FYNNEI. Trimming stripped 6 bases from V and 1 base from J, with 9 bases between. The length of the CDR3 is 13 residues. CDR3 sequence reads: CASRDDSNYGYTF. In DNA form, the CDR3 reads TGTGCCAGCAGGGATGACAGTAACTATGGCTACACCTTC.

The chain is built from TRBV9 and TRBJ1-1; D might be TRBD1 (5 bases). The CDR3 is made up of 13 amino acids. The germline V and J ends were trimmed by 1 base and 5 bases, with 9 bases remaining between them. CDR1 is SGDLS, CDR2 YYNGEE, per germline. CDR3 nucleotides: TGTGCCAGCAGCGTAACCCGGGGGACTGAAGCTTTCTTT. It encodes CASSVTRGTEAFF.

V usage is TRBV2 and J usage is TRBJ2-7; no clear D gene. The CDR3 totals 11 residues. CDR1 and CDR2 (germline): SNHLY, FYNNEI. V lost 6 bases and J 4 bases, leaving 7 bases between the germline ends. The DNA for the CDR3 is TGTGCCAGCAGCGCACAATACGAGCAGTACTTC. It translates to CASSAQYEQYF.

This rearrangement joins TRBV19 to TRBJ2-7, with TRBD2 as a possible D gene (6 bases). There are 13 residues in the CDR3. With 5 bases removed from V and 3 bases from J, the gap between germline ends came to 11 bases. Germline CDR1 LNHDA, CDR2 SQIVND (reference sequence). The CDR3 reads CASSLLSGYEQYF. The DNA for the CDR3 is TGTGCCAGTAGTTTGCTTAGCGGCTACGAGCAGTACTTC.

The chain is built from TRBV5-1 and TRBJ1-2; the match to TRBD1 covers 8 bases. The CDR3 has 17 amino acids. Germline V CDR1 and CDR2: SGHRS, YFSETQ. The V gene end was trimmed by 0 bases and the J gene end by 1 base; junction bases not matched to a gene: 8. The CDR3 DNA reads TGCGCCAGCAGCTTGGCCGGCAGGGGGCCGGTTAACTATGGCTACACCTTC. It yields the protein CASSLAGRGPVNYGYTF.

The chain combines TRBV4-1 with TRBJ2-5; TRBD1 aligns across 8 bases. This CDR3 has 18 amino acids. The V gene end was trimmed by 3 bases and the J gene end by 4 bases; junction bases not matched to a gene: 16. Germline V gene sequence: CDR1 MGHRA, CDR2 YSYEKL. Here the CDR3 reads CASSQGTGTGGFGETQYF. DNA for the CDR3: TGCGCCAGCAGCCAGGGCACGGGGACAGGTGGGTTTGGAGAGACCCAGTACTTC.

Here the CDR3 reads CASSSAFIRSYNEQFF. The CDR3, as DNA: TGTGCCAGCAGCTCTGCGTTTATTCGCTCCTACAATGAGCAGTTCTTC. This sequence joins TRBV5-4 and TRBJ2-1; no clear D. Trimming took off 3 bases at V and 0 bases at J, with 13 bases between the two ends. CDR3 length: 16 residues. Germline-derived CDR1 and CDR2 are SGHNT and YYREEE (reference sequence).

To note about this clone: Germline is not matched at one junction end, which may reflect a read error. The chain uses TRBV6-5 and TRBJ1-2, with unresolved D. The CDR3 sequence is 15 residues long. CDR1 MNHEY and CDR2 SVGAGI come from the germline V gene. This CDR3 reads CASSYGGTDNYGHTF. The CDR3 DNA is TGTGCCAGCAGTTACGGTGGCACCGATAACTATGGCCACACCTTC.

Here the CDR3 reads CASSRTGNYEQYF. The CDR3, as DNA: TGCGCCAGCAGCAGGACGGGGAACTACGAGCAGTACTTC. The V and J genes are TRBV10-1 and TRBJ2-7, with D possibly TRBD2 on 5 matching bases. The CDR3 spans 13 residues. Trimming left V 6 bases short and J 3 bases short, with 12 bases between. Per germline, CDR1 WNHNN and CDR2 SYGVQD (reference sequence).

CDR3 in DNA: TGTGCCAGCAGCTCAGGACAGAACTATGGCTACACCTTC. Its translation is CASSSGQNYGYTF. This chain connects TRBV28 to TRBJ1-2; TRBD1 is a possible D gene (6 bases). The CDR3 consists of 13 residues. V was cut by 6 bases and J by 2 bases, with 10 bases left in between. Germline V gives CDR1 MDHEN, CDR2 SYDVKM.